This T cell receptor (beta chain) was identified in a study of Ad26.COV2.S vaccination and SARS-CoV-2 variants. Study in general: Donor got 5x10^10 or 1x10^11 viral particles of Ad26.COV2.S.

Turning to this clone: Its antigen is currently unknown.

Indicated treatment: roughly 20 received Ad26.COV2.S at low or high dose, single or two shots; roughly five received placebo; per-sample allocation not given. Sample collection was performed on day 63 after the first vaccine or placebo injection. Vaccination used an Ad26 vector expressing Wuhan-strain SARS-CoV-2 spike. Whole-study results and caveats: Spike-specific TCR breadth ran higher among vaccine recipients than placebo recipients. Placebo and vaccine recipients had non-spike TCR breadth that was similar.

The table came from immunoSEQ multiplex PCR; TCRdb's copy has only in-frame clones and leaves some out. Found here are 380,000 or so clones, approximately 86% of them singletons; the top ten hold around a tenth. There are 14 residues in the CDR3. V was pared by 3 bases and J by 4 bases, with 12 bases between. The germline CDR1 and CDR2 sequences are SGHTA and FQGNSA. Sequenced material: peripheral blood, taken in a trial of Ad26.COV2.S vaccine versus placebo. V is TRBV7-2 and J is TRBJ1-2; D is perhaps TRBD1 (6 bases). This TCR was sampled from a person aged 18-60 years who received the Ad26.COV2.S COVID-19 vaccine or a placebo. CDR3 sequence (DNA): TGTGCCAGCAGCTTTCGACAGGCGGGCTATGGCTACACCTTC. Translated, it gives CASSFRQAGYGYTF. Full variable domain (rest looked up from reference TRBV7-2 and TRBJ1-2): GAGVSQSPSNKVTEKGKDVELRCDPISGHTALYWYRQSLGQGLEFLIYFQGNSAPDKSGLPSDRFSAERTGGSVSTLTIQRTQQEDSAVYLCASSFRQAGYGYTFGSGTRLTVV.